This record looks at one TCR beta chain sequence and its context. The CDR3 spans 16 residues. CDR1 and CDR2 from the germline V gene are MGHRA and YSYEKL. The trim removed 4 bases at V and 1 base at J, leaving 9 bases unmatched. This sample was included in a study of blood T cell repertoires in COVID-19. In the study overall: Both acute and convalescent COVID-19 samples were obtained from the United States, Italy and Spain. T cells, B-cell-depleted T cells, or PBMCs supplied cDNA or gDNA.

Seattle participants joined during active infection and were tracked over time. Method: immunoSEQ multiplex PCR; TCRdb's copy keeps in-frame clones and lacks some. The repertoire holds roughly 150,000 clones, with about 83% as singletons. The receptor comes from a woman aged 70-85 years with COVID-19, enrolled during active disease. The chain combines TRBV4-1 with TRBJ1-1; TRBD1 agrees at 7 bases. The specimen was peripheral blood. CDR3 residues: CASSPKRGQSNTEAFF. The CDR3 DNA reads TGCGCCAGCAGCCCTAAAAGGGGGCAGTCGAACACTGAAGCTTTCTTT.